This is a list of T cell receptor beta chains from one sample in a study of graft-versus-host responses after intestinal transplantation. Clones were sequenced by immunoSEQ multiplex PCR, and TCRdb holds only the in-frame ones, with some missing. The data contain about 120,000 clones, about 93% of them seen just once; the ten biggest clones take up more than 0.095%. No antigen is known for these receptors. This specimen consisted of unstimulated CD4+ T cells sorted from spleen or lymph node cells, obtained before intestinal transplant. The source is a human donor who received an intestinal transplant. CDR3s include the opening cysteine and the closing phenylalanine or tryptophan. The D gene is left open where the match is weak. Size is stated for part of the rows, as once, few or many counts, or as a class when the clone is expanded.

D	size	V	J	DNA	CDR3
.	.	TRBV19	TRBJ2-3	TGTGCCAGTAGTTTGGTAGCGGGCACAGATACGCAGTATTTT	CASSLVAGTDTQYF
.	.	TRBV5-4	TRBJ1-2	TGTGCCAGCAGCGGGGGAGGGGGTCGAGACTATGGCTACACCTTC	CASSGGGGRDYGYTF
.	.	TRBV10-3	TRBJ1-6	TGTGCCATCAGTATGACCAAAATCGATTCACCCCTCCACTTT	CAISMTKIDSPLHF
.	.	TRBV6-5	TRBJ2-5	TGTGCCAGCAGTTACCACAGAGAAGAGACCCAGTACTTC	CASSYHREETQYF
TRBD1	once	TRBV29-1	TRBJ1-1	TGCAGCGTTCTCGGACAGGGGGCCACTGAAGCTTTCTTT	CSVLGQGATEAFF
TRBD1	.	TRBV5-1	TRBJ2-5	TGCGCCAGCAGGCTCCGGGACAGACAAGAGACCCAGTACTTC	CASRLRDRQETQYF
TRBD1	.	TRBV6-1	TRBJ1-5	TGTGCCGGACAGACAGGGTATAGCAATCAGCCCCAGCATTTT	CAGQTGYSNQPQHF
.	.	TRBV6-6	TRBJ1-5	TGTGCCAGCAGTTACGGGGGGAGTAGCAATCAGCCCCAGCATTTT	CASSYGGSSNQPQHF
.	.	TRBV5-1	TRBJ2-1	TGCGCCAGCAGCCCTGAGGAGAGCTCCTACAATGAGCAGTTCTTC	CASSPEESSYNEQFF
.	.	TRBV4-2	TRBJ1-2	TGTGCCAGCAGCCAAGAACGGGGCTCATCGAGCGGGTCCAATGGCTACACCTTC	CASSQERGSSSGSNGYTF
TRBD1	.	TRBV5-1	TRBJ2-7	TGCGCCAGCAGCTATGACAGGGAAGGCGAGCAGTACTTC	CASSYDREGEQYF
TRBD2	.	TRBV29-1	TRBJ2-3	TGCAGCGTTAAGGGGACTAGCGACACAGATACGCAGTATTTT	CSVKGTSDTDTQYF
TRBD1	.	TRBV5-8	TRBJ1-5	TGTGCCAGCAGCTTCTTACTCTACGCCACCGGGACAGGGCAACAGCCCCAGCATTTT	CASSFLLYATGTGQQPQHF
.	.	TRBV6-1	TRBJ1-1	TGTGCCAGCAGTGAAGTGGCGGTGGCTTTCTTT	CASSEVAVAFF
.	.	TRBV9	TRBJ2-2	TGTGCCAGCAGCGTAGTTGGAGGGCAAACCGGGGAGCTGTTTTTT	CASSVVGGQTGELFF
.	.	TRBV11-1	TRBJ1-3	TGTGCCAGCAGCAAGTTGGACAGTCCTACTGGAAACACCATATATTTT	CASSKLDSPTGNTIYF
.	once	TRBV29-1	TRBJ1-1	TGCAGCGCCGGACTGATCCTGAACACTGAAGCTTTCTTT	CSAGLILNTEAFF
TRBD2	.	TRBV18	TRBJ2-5	TGTGCCAGCTCACCACCTTTCGGACTAGCGGGAAAAGAGACCCAGTACTTC	CASSPPFGLAGKETQYF
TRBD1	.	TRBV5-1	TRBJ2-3	TGCGCCAGCAGCCTTTCCTGGGACAGCATTCCAGATACGCAGTATTTT	CASSLSWDSIPDTQYF
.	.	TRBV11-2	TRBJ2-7	TGTGCCAGCAGCTTACGGTTTTTTGGTCCCTCCGAGCAGTACTTC	CASSLRFFGPSEQYF
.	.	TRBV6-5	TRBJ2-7	TGTGCCAGCAGTTACGGCGGGACACTTTCCTACGAGCAGTACTTC	CASSYGGTLSYEQYF
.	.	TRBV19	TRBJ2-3	TGTGCCACCCAGCTCACCGGGCCCACCGCAGATACGCAGTATTTT	CATQLTGPTADTQYF
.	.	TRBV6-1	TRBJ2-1	TGTGCCAGCAGTGAAAGGAGGACAAGAGACTACAATGAGCAGTTCTTC	CASSERRTRDYNEQFF
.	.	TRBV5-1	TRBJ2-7	TGCGCCAGCAGGTTGGGTTTTGGGACTCTTACCTACGAGCAGTACTTC	CASRLGFGTLTYEQYF
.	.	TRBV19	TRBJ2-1	TGTGCCAGTACCCCCCAAAGGAAAGGGGATAGCTCCTACAATGAGCAGTTCTTC	CASTPQRKGDSSYNEQFF
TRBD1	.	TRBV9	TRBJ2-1	TGTGCCAGCAGCCCCCGGGACAGCTTATACAATGAGCAGTTCTTC	CASSPRDSLYNEQFF
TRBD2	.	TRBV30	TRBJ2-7	TGTGCCTGGAGTGTACGGACTAGCGGGAGGGCGATCTACGAGCAGTACTTC	CAWSVRTSGRAIYEQYF
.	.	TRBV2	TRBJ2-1	TGTGCCAGCAGCTCCGGGAGCGACAATGAGCAGTTCTTC	CASSSGSDNEQFF
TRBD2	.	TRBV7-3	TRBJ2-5	TGTGCCAGCAGCCGTGGACTAGCGGGAGAGACCCAGTACTTC	CASSRGLAGETQYF
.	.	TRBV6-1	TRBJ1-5	TGTGCCAGCAAGAACACCCGCTTGGGCAATCAGCCCCAGCATTTT	CASKNTRLGNQPQHF
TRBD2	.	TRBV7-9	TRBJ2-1	TGTGCCAGCAGCTTGACTAGCGGGAGAGTTTACAATGAGCAGTTCTTC	CASSLTSGRVYNEQFF
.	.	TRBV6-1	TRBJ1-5	TGTGCCAGCAGGCAGGGTAGAGATCAGCCCCAGCATTTT	CASRQGRDQPQHF
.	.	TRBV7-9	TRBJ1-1	TGTGCCAGCAGCTTAACTGACAGCAACACTGAAGCTTTCTTT	CASSLTDSNTEAFF
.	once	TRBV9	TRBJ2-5	TGTGCCAGCAGCCCTTGGGGGGGGCGGGATAGCGGAGGAGGGCAAGAGACCCAGTACTTC	CASSPWGGRDSGGGQETQYF
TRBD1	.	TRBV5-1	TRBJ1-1	TGCGCCAGCAGCCCTCCGGACAGGGGGGGCACTGAAGCTTTCTTT	CASSPPDRGGTEAFF
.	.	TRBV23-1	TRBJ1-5	TGCGCCAGCAGTCAATCGATCGAGCGGCGAAGGGATCAGCCCCAGCATTTT	CASSQSIERRRDQPQHF
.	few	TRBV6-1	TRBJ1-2	TGTGCCAGCAGGGAGGAGACAGAGTTCGGCGGCTACACCTTC	CASREETEFGGYTF
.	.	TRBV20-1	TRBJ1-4	TGCAGTGCTAGTCCCCAAGTGGAACTGTTTTTT	CSASPQVELFF
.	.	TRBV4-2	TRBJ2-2	TGTGCCAGCAGCCACGCGAACACCGGGGAGCTGTTTTTT	CASSHANTGELFF
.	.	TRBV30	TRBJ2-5	TGTGCCTGGGAATCGGGGAGCGAGACCCAGTACTTC	CAWESGSETQYF
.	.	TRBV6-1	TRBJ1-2	TGTGCCAGCAGTGAAGGAATGGGGCGCAGAGGCTACACCTTC	CASSEGMGRRGYTF
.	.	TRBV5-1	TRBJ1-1	TGCGCCAGCAGATACACCCTCCAGGTCAACACTGAAGCTTTCTTT	CASRYTLQVNTEAFF
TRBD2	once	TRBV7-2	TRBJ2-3	TGTGCCAGCAGCTTAGGACTAGCGGGAGGGCTTCGCACAGATACGCAGTATTTT	CASSLGLAGGLRTDTQYF